This T cell receptor beta chain is drawn from a study of cytomegalovirus exposure and HLA in healthy donors. Findings and limits, study-wide: A few chains tied to CMV proved CMV antigen-specific in vitro. Researchers reported in a later analysis that common viral pathogens appeared linked to several top clusters.

The PCR employed 60 Vbeta primers together with 13 Jbeta primers. The table came from immunoSEQ multiplex PCR; TCRdb's copy has only in-frame clones and leaves some out. The repertoire holds 150,000 to 200,000 clones, around 81% seen once, with 1.5% to 2% in the top ten. This clone was observed a few times. Antigen unknown. The CDR3 totals 13 residues. Looked up from germline, CDR1 is LNHDA and CDR2 is SQIVND (reference sequence). V gave up 1 base and J gave up 5 bases, with 6 bases separating them. There were likely unrecorded immune exposures, though donors were nominally healthy when sampled. This receptor was taken from a man aged 18 to 29 in good health and CMV-seronegative. Sequencing was carried out using PBMCs. The chain links TRBV19 to TRBJ2-1; D unclear. CDR3 nucleotides: TGTGCCAGTAGTATAGGGCTTAACAATGAGCAGTTCTTC. It specifies CASSIGLNNEQFF.